This T cell receptor (beta chain) is drawn from a study of cytomegalovirus exposure and HLA in healthy donors. The germline V gene has CDR1 SGHDT and CDR2 YYEEEE. The CDR3 spans 11 residues. V shed 2 bases and J shed 8 bases, with 5 bases lying between them. 13 Jbeta primers and 60 Vbeta primers were used for the PCR. Clones were read by immunoSEQ multiplex PCR, and TCRdb kept only the in-frame ones, dropping some. The sample shows 130,000 or so clones, around 82% of them seen only once. The sequence derives from a man aged 50 to 59 in good health and CMV-seronegative. This sequence joins TRBV5-6 and TRBJ2-1; no clear D gene. The sequencing sample was made of PBMCs. The CDR3 here is CASSFSDEQFF. For the CDR3, the DNA is TGTGCCAGCAGCTTCTCCGATGAGCAGTTCTTC. The full variable domain, rest sourced from reference TRBV5-6 and TRBJ2-1, is DAGVTQSPTHLIKTRGQQVTLRCSPKSGHDTVSWYQQALGQGPQFIFQYYEEEERQRGNFPDRFSGHQFPNYSSELNVNALLLGDSALYLCASSFSDEQFFGPGTRLTVL.